This paragraph covers one T cell receptor (beta chain) sequence. The CDR3 has 15 residues. The V segment lost 0 bases and the J segment 7 bases; nucleotides outside the gene matches: 6. Germline V gene lookup returns CDR1 SGDLS and CDR2 YYNGEE. This entry is derived from a study of cytomegalovirus exposure and HLA in healthy donors. The PCR ran on 60 Vbeta and 13 Jbeta primers. The table came from immunoSEQ multiplex PCR; TCRdb's copy has only in-frame clones and leaves some out. The table has about 190,000 clones, 75% to 85% seen once; the top ten hold 2.1%. This receptor was identified in a woman between 18 and 29 years old in good health and CMV-seropositive. The specimen sequenced was PBMCs. The chain has TRBV9 and TRBJ1-5, with 8 bases lining up with TRBD1. DNA of the CDR3: TGTGCCAGCAGCGTAGGGGGACAGGAGGGGCAGCCCCAGCATTTT. It encodes CASSVGGQEGQPQHF. Supplemented by reference TRBV9 and TRBJ1-5, the full variable domain reads DSGVTQTPKHLITATGQRVTLRCSPRSGDLSVYWYQQSLDQGLQFLIQYYNGEERAKGNILERFSAQQFPDLHSELNLSSLELGDSALYFCASSVGGQEGQPQHFGDGTRLSIL.